Shown below are 27 T cell receptor beta chains from a single sample sequenced in a study of a mutant IDH1 vaccine in newly diagnosed glioma. The table came from immunoSEQ multiplex PCR; TCRdb's copy has only in-frame clones and leaves some out. The sample carries around 50,000 clones, roughly 80% recorded once. These TCRs' antigens remain unknown. Time point reported: week 47, end of study. It was 300 ug of mutant IDH1 20-mer peptide that made up each vaccine dose, given with topical imiquimod. The sequences come from PBMCs, collected from a glioma patient whose treatment included an IDH1 peptide vaccine. The receptors were gathered from a woman aged 30 to 39 with glioma. Some clones in this sample may be carry-over from other donors' samples.

The rearrangement uses TRBV19 and TRBJ2-1; possibly TRBD1 or TRBD2 for D (5 bases each). The CDR3 contains 16 residues. Germline V gene sequence: CDR1 LNHDA, CDR2 SQIVND (reference sequence). Trimming stripped 2 bases from V and 1 base from J, with 12 bases between. This CDR3 is CASSITGATSYNEQFF. CDR3 nucleotides: TGTGCCAGTAGTATAACCGGGGCGACGTCCTACAATGAGCAGTTCTTC.

This rearrangement joins TRBV5-1 to TRBJ1-1; D remains unclear. This CDR3 region has 14 residues. Trimming pared 2 bases from V and 1 base from J, leaving 9 bases between. The germline V gene has CDR1 SGHRS and CDR2 YFSETQ. The CDR3 is CASSLLSENTEAFF. The CDR3 coding sequence is TGCGCCAGCAGCTTATTATCTGAGAACACTGAAGCTTTCTTT.

Here the CDR3 DNA reads TGTGCCAGCAGCGTAGCAGGTCGCTCTGGGGCCAACGTCCTGACTTTC. Its translation is CASSVAGRSGANVLTF. This sequence joins TRBV9 and TRBJ2-6; no reliable D call. Germline CDR1 and CDR2: SGDLS and YYNGEE. The CDR3 has 16 amino acids. The V gene lost 0 bases and the J gene lost 0 bases, with 7 bases spanning the gap.

The gene calls are TRBV6-6 and TRBJ2-1; D remains unclear. The ends were cut back, 8 bases at V and 5 bases at J, with 16 bases in the middle. Germline values: CDR1 MNHNY, CDR2 SVGAGI (reference sequence). The CDR3 has 14 residues. The CDR3 sequence is CASLGRITHNEQFF. CDR3 bases: TGTGCCAGCCTAGGGCGTATTACACACAATGAGCAGTTCTTC.

The chain couples TRBV7-9 to TRBJ1-1; no clear D. The V end was cut by 1 base, the J end by 4 bases, with 4 bases between. Germline V gene data show CDR1 as SEHNR and CDR2 as FQNEAQ (reference sequence). There are 12 residues in the CDR3. For the CDR3, the DNA is TGTGCCAGCAGCTTAGGTCCCACTGAAGCTTTCTTT. It translates to CASSLGPTEAFF.

The chain uses TRBV7-2 and TRBJ1-2; the D gene is possibly TRBD1 (5 bases). Trimming removed 3 bases at V and 6 bases at J, with 11 bases between. Germline V gives CDR1 SGHTA, CDR2 FQGNSA. The CDR3 is 13 amino acids. The CDR3 loop reads CASSFFGGNGYTF. As DNA, the CDR3 is TGTGCCAGCAGCTTCTTTGGGGGTAATGGCTACACCTTC.

This rearrangement joins TRBV28 to TRBJ2-4, with D possibly matching TRBD2 (5 bases). This CDR3 has 15 residues. The V gene's germline CDR1 is MDHEN and CDR2 SYDVKM. V was clipped by 7 bases and J by 0 bases, with 13 bases between them. This CDR3 is CASTTGLEAKNIQYF. DNA for the CDR3: TGTGCCAGCACCACCGGACTGGAAGCCAAAAACATTCAGTACTTC. Supplemented by reference TRBV28 and TRBJ2-4, the full variable domain reads DVKVTQSSRYLVKRTGEKVFLECVQDMDHENMFWYRQDPGLGLRLIYFSYDVKMKEKGDIPEGYSVSREKKERFSLILESASTNQTSMYLCASTTGLEAKNIQYFGAGTRLSVL.

DNA of the CDR3: TGTGCCAGCAGCTTATTAACAGGGGCATTATCCTACGAGCAGTACTTC. This encodes CASSLLTGALSYEQYF. This chain uses TRBV7-2 with TRBJ2-7; 7 bases match TRBD1. J lost 1 base, V lost 2 bases, and 8 bases had no gene match. This CDR3 region has 16 residues. CDR1 is SGHTA, CDR2 FQGNSA, per germline.

The chain links TRBV5-4 to TRBJ2-3; D not certain. The germline V and J ends were trimmed by 4 bases and 4 bases, with 19 bases remaining between them. There are 16 residues in the CDR3. Germline V CDR1 and CDR2: SGHNT, YYREEE (reference sequence). The CDR3 reads CASSPRLLSGADTQYF. CDR3 nucleotide sequence: TGTGCCAGCAGCCCCCGGCTCCTATCGGGCGCAGATACGCAGTATTTT.

V usage is TRBV4-1 and J usage is TRBJ1-5; 11 bases match TRBD1. The germline V gene encodes CDR1 MGHRA and CDR2 YSYEKL. J lost 3 bases, V lost 3 bases, and 4 bases had no gene match. The CDR3 covers 16 residues. The CDR3 DNA follows: TGCGCCAGCAGCCAGGGACAGGGGGGGTTCAATCAGCCCCAGCATTTT. Its translation: CASSQGQGGFNQPQHF.

The chain combines TRBV27 with TRBJ1-1; 9 nucleotides align to TRBD1. Trimming cost V 4 bases and J 4 bases; bases outside gene matches: 4. Germline V gene data show CDR1 as MNHEY and CDR2 as SMNVEV (reference sequence). CDR3 length: 14 residues. The DNA for the CDR3 is TGTGCCAGCAGTTCGTTGACAGGGGGCACTGAAGCTTTCTTT. Protein: CASSSLTGGTEAFF.

The V and J genes are TRBV6-5 and TRBJ2-3; D gene unclear. Germline CDR1 is MNHEY and CDR2 is SVGAGI. Trimming pared 6 bases from V and 0 bases from J, leaving 4 bases between. CDR3 length equals 12 residues. The CDR3 region has the DNA TGTGCCAGCAGCCGGAGCACAGATACGCAGTATTTT. This codes for CASSRSTDTQYF.

The chain carries TRBV6-1 and TRBJ2-7, with 9 bases aligning to TRBD2. The length of the CDR3 is 16 residues. The germline CDR1 and CDR2 sequences are MNHNS and SASEGT. V lost 2 bases and J lost 1; bases outside the gene matches: 6. CDR3 DNA sequence: TGTGCCAGCAGTGAATACGGCGGGAGGGGGTCCTACGAGCAGTACTTC. This codes for CASSEYGGRGSYEQYF.

The sample holds one count of this clone. The rearrangement joins TRBV5-4 to TRBJ1-1; D is perhaps TRBD1 (6 bases). The CDR3 extends over 14 amino acids. V gave up 1 base and J gave up 5 bases, with 12 bases separating them. In germline, CDR1 is SGHNT, CDR2 YYREEE (reference sequence). CDR3 bases: TGTGCCAGCAGCTTGAGGGGGGTCCTTACTGAAGCTTTCTTT. This translates into CASSLRGVLTEAFF.

In its sample, this clone was seen once. V gene TRBV4-1 combines with J gene TRBJ2-7; 9 nucleotides match TRBD1. Trimming took 4 bases from V and 3 from J; bases not matched to a gene: 1. The CDR3 totals 13 residues. The germline gives CDR1 MGHRA, CDR2 YSYEKL. The CDR3 sequence is CASSPDRGYEQYF. Here the CDR3 DNA reads TGCGCCAGCAGCCCGGACAGGGGCTACGAGCAGTACTTC.

The V gene is TRBV27, the J gene TRBJ1-5; possible D gene TRBD1, 6 bases. The V and J ends lost 1 base and 7 bases respectively, with 14 bases between them. The CDR3 covers 15 residues. The V gene's germline CDR1 is MNHEY and CDR2 SMNVEV (reference sequence). The CDR3 region is CASSLLPTGLQPQHF. The CDR3 DNA follows: TGTGCCAGCAGTTTATTGCCTACAGGGTTACAGCCCCAGCATTTT.

The chain carries TRBV18 and TRBJ1-5; no clear D. V dropped 2 bases and J dropped 5 bases, with 10 bases sitting between them. The germline gives CDR1 KGHSH, CDR2 LQKENI. The CDR3 length is 14 residues. The CDR3: CASSPGFQDQPQHF. CDR3 bases: TGTGCCAGCTCACCAGGGTTCCAGGATCAGCCCCAGCATTTT.

The chain has TRBV6-5 and TRBJ2-3; D might be TRBD2 (6 bases). Germline assignment: CDR1 MNHEY and CDR2 SVGAGI. The CDR3 covers 13 residues. V was cut by 8 bases and J by 1 base, with 10 bases left in between. The CDR3, as DNA: TGTGCCAGCCGGGACTCAGGCACAGATACGCAGTATTTT. Translating it yields CASRDSGTDTQYF.

This chain links TRBV4-2 with TRBJ2-5, with unresolved D. Germline-derived CDR1 and CDR2 are LGHNA and YNFKEQ. This CDR3 contains 13 residues. Trimming stripped 8 bases from V and 2 bases from J, with 12 bases between. For the CDR3, the DNA is TGTGCCAGCTCTCGACTTACTCAAGAGACCCAGTACTTC. Translating it yields CASSRLTQETQYF.

The chain couples TRBV7-6 to TRBJ2-2, with D maybe TRBD2 (5 bases). CDR1 is SGHVS and CDR2 is FNYEAQ in the germline V gene. The CDR3 is 13 amino acids. V was shortened by 0 bases and J by 6 bases, with 5 bases between the two germline ends. CDR3 sequence reads: CASSLAGAGELFF. The CDR3 coding sequence is TGTGCCAGCAGCTTAGCGGGAGCCGGGGAGCTGTTTTTT.

V gene TRBV29-1 combines with J gene TRBJ1-2; D call uncertain. CDR3 size: 11 residues. CDR1 is SQVTM, CDR2 ANQGSEA, per germline. The V gene lost 6 bases and the J gene lost 7 bases, with 12 bases spanning the gap. The CDR3 DNA reads TGCAGCGTCGTTGTGGGAGTTGGCTACACCTTC. Protein sequence: CSVVVGVGYTF.

CDR3 protein: CASSEGRISGANVLTF. As DNA, the CDR3 is TGTGCCAGCAGTGAAGGGAGGATCTCTGGGGCCAACGTCCTGACTTTC. The V and J genes are TRBV6-1 and TRBJ2-6; D possibly corresponds to TRBD2 (5 bases). This CDR3 spans 16 amino acids. The V gene lost 1 base and the J gene lost 0 bases, with 7 bases spanning the gap. The germline V gene encodes CDR1 MNHNS and CDR2 SASEGT.

The chain carries TRBV6-5 and TRBJ1-5, with a weak D call TRBD1 (6 bases). This CDR3 spans 13 amino acids. Trimming took 8 bases from V and 5 from J, leaving 13 bases between them. Germline V gene data show CDR1 as MNHEY and CDR2 as SVGAGI. This CDR3 is CASWGPDHQPQHF. The CDR3 bases are TGTGCCAGCTGGGGGCCGGACCATCAGCCCCAGCATTTT.

This chain connects TRBV27 to TRBJ2-5; possible D gene TRBD1, 5 bases. The germline gives CDR1 MNHEY, CDR2 SMNVEV (reference sequence). V shed 5 bases and J shed 5 bases, with 9 bases lying between them. The CDR3 extends over 12 amino acids. The CDR3 nucleotides are TGTGCCAGCAGTCAGGGTTCGGAGACCCAGTACTTC. Protein sequence: CASSQGSETQYF.

The chain employs TRBV19 and TRBJ2-7, with TRBD2 matching 8 bases. The V and J ends lost 6 bases and 2 bases, in that order; junction bases with no gene match: 9. Germline-derived CDR1 and CDR2 are LNHDA and SQIVND (reference sequence). The CDR3 covers 15 residues. CDR3 sequence reads: CASRGTTSVTYEQYF. The DNA for the CDR3 is TGTGCCAGTAGGGGGACGACTAGCGTAACCTACGAGCAGTACTTC. The whole variable domain, remainder taken from reference TRBV19 and TRBJ2-7, is DGGITQSPKYLFRKEGQNVTLSCEQNLNHDAMYWYRQDPGQGLRLIYYSQIVNDFQKGDIAEGYSVSREKKESFPLTVTSAQKNPTAFYLCASRGTTSVTYEQYFGPGTRLTVT.

V is TRBV23-1 and J is TRBJ1-2; D remains unclear. TRBV23-1 qualifies as an ORF whose function is uncertain. V lost 6 bases and J 8 bases, leaving 13 bases between the germline ends. There are 12 residues in the CDR3. The CDR3 DNA follows: TGCGCCAGCAGGGGGAGGGTGGACGGCTACACCTTC. As protein: CASRGRVDGYTF.

The CDR3 here is CASSFFGRDDTEAFF. In nucleotides, the CDR3 is TGTGCCAGCAGCTTTTTTGGACGGGACGACACTGAAGCTTTCTTT. V is TRBV5-4 and J is TRBJ1-1; D possibly corresponds to TRBD1 (5 bases). CDR1 and CDR2 from the germline V gene are SGHNT and YYREEE (reference sequence). This CDR3 spans 15 amino acids. V dropped 2 bases and J dropped 3 bases, with 14 bases sitting between them.